This T cell receptor beta chain emerged from a study of blood T cells in healthy people across ages. Study-wide findings and caveats: The study lacked donor CMV status, which possibly confounded expanded clonotype changes.

A remark on this clonotype: Its antigen is unidentified.

V lost 5 bases to trimming and J lost 5 bases, with 13 bases between them. CDR3 length: 14 residues. CDR1 is MDHEN and CDR2 is SYDVKM in the germline V gene. The use of a sample-barcoded 5' primer and a J-beta primer mix characterized a second PCR of about 7 to 12 cycles. Each cDNA molecule, via a template-switch adaptor with 12 random nucleotides, was tagged. TCRdb redid the calling of the 5' RACE reads with MiXCR, one entry per CDR3 protein. The sample has about 1,500,000 distinct CDR3 sequences, approximately 30% seen once. The V gene is TRBV28, the J gene TRBJ1-5; D not resolved. Sequencing was performed on blood. This receptor was taken from a woman aged 25-40 years in good health. The CDR3, as DNA: TGTGCCAGCAGTCTCGGTTGGGGTTATCAGCCCCAGCATTTT. Residues: CASSLGWGYQPQHF.